Each of the 26 T cell receptor beta chains below was sequenced from the same sample in a study of T cell repertoires in cytomegalovirus infection. These TCRs' antigens remain unknown. MiXCR was run by TCRdb on the reads, yielding one entry per CDR3 protein. Of 75,000 to 100,000 distinct CDR3 sequences in the sample, around 32% were seen once. Source: CD8+ T cells from cultured PBMCs, taken from culture after CMV antigen stimulation. The receptors shown here come from a human donor in good health (CMV status not recorded). Some clones in this sample may be carry-over from other donors' samples.

This clonotype occurred a few times. V usage is TRBV7-9 and J usage is TRBJ1-1, with 8 nucleotides matching TRBD1. The CDR3 sequence is 14 residues long. Losses at the gene ends were 1 base for V and 3 bases for J; bases not matched to a gene: 1. The germline V gene has CDR1 SEHNR and CDR2 FQNEAQ (reference sequence). CDR3 bases: TGTGCCAGCAGCTTAGTACAGGGGGACACTGAAGCTTTCTTT. This codes for CASSLVQGDTEAFF.

This clonotype was picked up many times. The chain joins TRBV12-3 or TRBV12-4 to TRBJ1-2; 10 nucleotides agree with TRBD1. This CDR3 spans 13 amino acids. V lost 5 bases and J lost 5; bases outside the gene matches: 2. The CDR3 protein is CASSRGQGYGYTF. The CDR3, as DNA: TGTGCCAGCAGTCGGGGACAGGGGTATGGCTACACCTTC.

The chain employs TRBV6-1 and TRBJ2-7; the D gene is possibly TRBD1 (6 bases). In germline, CDR1 is MNHNS, CDR2 SASEGT. This CDR3 is built from 14 residues. The V and J ends lost 5 bases and 3 bases respectively, with 14 bases between them. CDR3 bases: TGTGCCAGCAGTCTGGACAGAAACTTCTACGAGCAGTACTTC. Its translation: CASSLDRNFYEQYF.

The chain couples TRBV6-5 to TRBJ2-3; 9 nucleotides agree with TRBD2. This CDR3 contains 16 residues. The V gene's germline CDR1 is MNHEY and CDR2 SVGAGI. With V trimmed by 10 bases and J by 3 bases, 14 bases remained unmatched. The CDR3 sequence: CATRPFLAGRTDTQYF. The CDR3 DNA is TGTGCCACCCGGCCCTTCCTAGCGGGGAGAACAGATACGCAGTATTTT.

In its sample, this clonotype ranks as medium-sized. At one of its ends the junction is not consistent with the germline gene, which may arise from a read error. The CDR3, as DNA: TGTGCCAGCAGTTTAAGCGGGGGGGTGAGTGGTGAGCAGTTCTTC. This gives the protein CASSLSGGVSGEQFF. The chain joins TRBV7-3 to TRBJ2-1; 10 bases are shared with TRBD2. Germline assignment: CDR1 SGHTA and CDR2 FQGTGA. The CDR3 consists of 15 residues.

In its sample, this clonotype was seen many times. The rearrangement joins TRBV12-5 to TRBJ2-7, with D perhaps assigned TRBD1 or TRBD2 (5 bases each). V lost 3 bases, J lost 6 bases, and 12 bases lay in between. Germline V gene data show CDR1 as LGHNT and CDR2 as FRNRAP. This CDR3 has 13 residues. The CDR3 bases are TGTGCTAGTGGTTTTGACAGTGGGAGCGAGCAGTACTTC. It yields the protein CASGFDSGSEQYF. The whole variable domain, remainder taken from reference TRBV12-5 and TRBJ2-7, is DARVTQTPRHKVTEMGQEVTMRCQPILGHNTVFWYRQTMMQGLELLAYFRNRAPLDDSGMPKDRFSAEMPDATLATLKIQPSEPRDSAVYFCASGFDSGSEQYFGPGTRLTVT.

This clonotype came up a few times. The chain couples TRBV10-3 to TRBJ2-7; 8 nucleotides align to TRBD1. V lost 3 bases to trimming and J lost 2 bases; unmatched junction nucleotides: 6. This CDR3 has 15 amino acids. Germline CDR1 ENHRY, CDR2 SYGVKD. The CDR3 DNA reads as TGTGCCATCAGTGACCTCGGACAGGGTACCTACGAGCAGTACTTC. Its translation: CAISDLGQGTYEQYF.

There are many counts of this clonotype. J is TRBJ2-1 and V is TRBV11-2; D tentatively fits TRBD1 or TRBD2 (5 bases each). Deletions cut 0 bases from V and 6 bases from J, with 12 bases between. The CDR3 sequence is 15 residues long. Looked up from germline, CDR1 is SGHAT and CDR2 is FQNNGV. The CDR3 nucleotides are TGTGCCAGCAGCTTAGATCCGGGGCCCGTCAATGAGCAGTTCTTC. Translation gives CASSLDPGPVNEQFF.

This chain joins TRBV12-3 or TRBV12-4 and TRBJ1-1; D not resolved. V lost 2 bases, J lost 4 bases, and 26 bases lay in between. There are 19 residues in the CDR3. This CDR3 reads CASSLISGDSGPWGTEAFF. The CDR3 region has the DNA TGTGCCAGCAGTTTAATTTCCGGTGACTCTGGACCTTGGGGCACTGAAGCTTTCTTT.

This clonotype was seen many times. This chain links TRBV6-5 with TRBJ2-1; D may match TRBD1 or TRBD2 (6 bases each). Trimming left V 6 bases short and J 7 bases short, with 16 bases between. This CDR3 contains 14 residues. Germline CDR1 MNHEY, CDR2 SVGAGI. The CDR3 spells CASSPTSGANEQFF. In DNA, the CDR3 is TGTGCCAGCAGCCCTACGTCGGGGGCAAATGAGCAGTTCTTC.

This clonotype was observed many times. This chain connects TRBV6-1 to TRBJ2-7; D gene ambiguous. The CDR3 extends over 11 amino acids. V dropped 1 base and J dropped 5 bases, with 3 bases sitting between them. Looked up from germline, CDR1 is MNHNS and CDR2 is SASEGT. The CDR3 here is CASSEEDEQYF. The CDR3 DNA sequence: TGTGCCAGCAGTGAAGAGGACGAGCAGTACTTC.

This clonotype occurred a few times. V and J are TRBV7-9 and TRBJ1-1; D ambiguous. This CDR3 region has 14 residues. Germline assignment: CDR1 SEHNR and CDR2 FQNEAQ (reference sequence). Trimming pared 8 bases from V and 0 bases from J, leaving 13 bases between. CDR3 nucleotides: TGTGCCAGCTGGACCTTCTCTTTGAACACTGAAGCTTTCTTT. Protein product: CASWTFSLNTEAFF.

This clonotype was detected many times. This chain connects TRBV7-8 to TRBJ2-3; D call uncertain. The CDR3 extends over 14 amino acids. Looked up from germline, CDR1 is SGHVS and CDR2 is FQNEAQ. Trimming stripped 8 bases from V and 1 base from J, with 13 bases between. The CDR3 DNA follows: TGTGCCAGCGGCGATGGGCTTGGCACAGATACGCAGTATTTT. Translation gives CASGDGLGTDTQYF.

This chain joins TRBV12-3 or TRBV12-4 and TRBJ1-5; no definite D call. The CDR3 has 17 residues. V gave up 6 bases and J gave up 5 bases, with 23 bases separating them. The CDR3 loop is CASSPRVGGDLDQPQHF. CDR3 bases: TGTGCCAGCAGCCCCCGCGTAGGAGGAGACTTGGATCAGCCCCAGCATTTT.

This clonotype was seen more than once but under ten times. The chain combines TRBV2 with TRBJ2-1; 14 bases are a match to TRBD2. This CDR3 spans 19 amino acids. The trim removed 8 bases at V and 7 bases at J, leaving 19 bases unmatched. Germline V gene data show CDR1 as SNHLY and CDR2 as FYNNEI. The CDR3 coding sequence is TGTGCCAGCGGATTCGGACTAGCGGGGGGCCTATCTAATTTGAATGAGCAGTTCTTC. Its protein product is CASGFGLAGGLSNLNEQFF. The full variable domain, in which reference TRBV2 and TRBJ2-1 provide the parts outside the CDR3, is EPEVTQTPSHQVTQMGQEVILRCVPISNHLYFYWYRQILGQKVEFLVSFYNNEISEKSEIFDDQFSVERPDGSNFTLKIRSTKLEDSAMYFCASGFGLAGGLSNLNEQFFGPGTRLTVL.

In this sample, this clonotype turned up many times. V usage is TRBV4-1 and J usage is TRBJ1-1, with 10 bases fitting TRBD1. The CDR3 is 16 residues long. Per germline, CDR1 MGHRA and CDR2 YSYEKL. V was pared by 5 bases and J by 7 bases, with 13 bases of the junction left unmatched. The CDR3 loop reads CASSNTRGDRGREAFF. The CDR3 DNA reads TGCGCCAGCAGCAATACTCGGGGAGACAGGGGGCGTGAAGCTTTCTTT.

The sample holds many counts of this clonotype. The chain recombines TRBV19 with TRBJ2-1; 8 bases align to TRBD2. Germline values: CDR1 LNHDA, CDR2 SQIVND (reference sequence). The CDR3 loop spans 15 amino acids. V was clipped by 1 base and J by 8 bases; unmatched bases: 7. The CDR3, as DNA: TGTGCCAGTAGTATAGCCGGGGGGGCCATGGATGAGCAGTTCTTC. As protein: CASSIAGGAMDEQFF.

This clonotype was detected many times. The rearrangement uses TRBV11-2 and TRBJ2-1, with 7 bases that match TRBD1. The J segment lost 6 bases and the V segment lost 2 bases, leaving 7 bases of the junction unmatched. The length of the CDR3 is 15 residues. Per germline, CDR1 SGHAT and CDR2 FQNNGV. The CDR3 loop is CASSLTSPGGNEQFF. CDR3 coding DNA: TGTGCCAGCAGCTTAACCTCCCCAGGGGGCAATGAGCAGTTCTTC.

The V call is TRBV2, the J call TRBJ1-2; D call uncertain. Germline CDR1 and CDR2: SNHLY and FYNNEI. V was pared by 6 bases and J by 5 bases, with 10 bases between. The CDR3 has 12 amino acids. The CDR3 DNA sequence: TGTGCCAGCAGGAAAGCTGGGTATGGCTACACCTTC. Encoded protein: CASRKAGYGYTF.

The chain links TRBV13 to TRBJ2-5; weak D call: TRBD1 (6 bases). The CDR3 contains 14 residues. V lost 5 bases and J lost 2, with 12 bases in between. Germline loops: CDR1 PRHDT, CDR2 FYEKMQ (reference sequence). CDR3 DNA sequence: TGTGCCAGCAGCCCAATCGACAGGCAAGAGACCCAGTACTTC. It encodes CASSPIDRQETQYF.

The chain recombines TRBV6-1 with TRBJ1-4; D is uncertain. Germline lookup yields CDR1 MNHNS and CDR2 SASEGT. Trimming cost V 1 base and J 4 bases, with 10 bases left between them. This CDR3 is 15 amino acids long. The CDR3, as DNA: TGTGCCAGCAGTGAAGGACGGATCTATAATGAAAAACTGTTTTTT. Translation gives CASSEGRIYNEKLFF.

This rearrangement joins TRBV6-1 to TRBJ2-7, with D perhaps TRBD1 (5 bases). This CDR3 has 14 residues. Trimming took off 3 bases at V and 6 bases at J, with 15 bases between the two ends. Germline V CDR1 and CDR2: MNHNS, SASEGT. CDR3 in DNA: TGTGCCAGCAGTGAGACAGCCGCTACGTTCGAGCAGTACTTC. Translated: CASSETAATFEQYF.

The chain couples TRBV20-1 to TRBJ2-3; possibly TRBD1 for D (6 bases). Trimming shortened V by 0 bases and J by 1 base, and 11 bases separated the two germline ends. Germline V lookup: CDR1 DFQATT, CDR2 SNEGSKA (reference sequence). The length of the CDR3 is 15 residues. The CDR3 region is CSARDGAGGTDTQYF. The CDR3, as DNA: TGCAGTGCTAGAGATGGTGCAGGGGGCACAGATACGCAGTATTTT.

This chain links TRBV6-2 or TRBV6-3 with TRBJ1-5; D remains unclear. This CDR3 region has 15 residues. The V gene's germline CDR1 is MNHEY and CDR2 SVGEGT. The V and J ends lost 8 bases and 3 bases respectively, with 17 bases between them. The CDR3: CASEDRGENNQPQHF. The CDR3 nucleotides read TGTGCCAGCGAGGACCGAGGTGAGAACAATCAGCCCCAGCATTTT.

This clonotype came up a few times. The CDR3, as DNA: TGTGCCAGCAGCTACGCGGACAGGGCCTACGAGCAGTACTTC. Protein: CASSYADRAYEQYF. V usage is TRBV5-4 and J usage is TRBJ2-7, with 8 bases lining up with TRBD1. The CDR3 is made up of 14 amino acids. V was clipped by 3 bases and J by 2 bases; unmatched bases: 4. Germline V gene lookup returns CDR1 SGHNT and CDR2 YYREEE (reference sequence).

The chain employs TRBV19 and TRBJ2-3; the D call may be TRBD1 or TRBD2 (5 bases each). The CDR3 loop spans 13 amino acids. CDR1 and CDR2 from the germline V gene are LNHDA and SQIVND (reference sequence). The V and J ends lost 7 bases and 8 bases respectively, with 16 bases between them. In nucleotides, the CDR3 is TGTGCCAGTATGGCGCGAGGGGCGGGTACGCAGTATTTT. Protein product: CASMARGAGTQYF.